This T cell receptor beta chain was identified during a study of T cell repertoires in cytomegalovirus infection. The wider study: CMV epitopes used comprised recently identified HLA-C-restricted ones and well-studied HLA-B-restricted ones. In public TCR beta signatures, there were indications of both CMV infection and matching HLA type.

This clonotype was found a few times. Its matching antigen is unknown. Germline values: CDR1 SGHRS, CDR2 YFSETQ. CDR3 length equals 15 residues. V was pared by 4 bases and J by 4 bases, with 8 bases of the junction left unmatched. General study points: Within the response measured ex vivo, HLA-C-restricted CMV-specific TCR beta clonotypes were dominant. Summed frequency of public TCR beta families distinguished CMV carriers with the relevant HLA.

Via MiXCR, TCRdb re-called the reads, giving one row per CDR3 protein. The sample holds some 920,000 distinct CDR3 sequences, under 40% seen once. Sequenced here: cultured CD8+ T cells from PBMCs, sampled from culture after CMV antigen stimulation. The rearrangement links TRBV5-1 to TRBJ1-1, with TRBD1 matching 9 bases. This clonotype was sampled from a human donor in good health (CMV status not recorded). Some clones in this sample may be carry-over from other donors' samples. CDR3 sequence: CASSPTGGAGTEAFF. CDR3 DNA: TGCGCCAGCAGCCCCACAGGGGGCGCGGGCACTGAAGCTTTCTTT.